This T cell receptor (beta chain) was documented in a study of blood T cell repertoires in COVID-19. Study in general: Sample material is recorded as cDNA or gDNA derived from T cells, B-cell-depleted T cells, or PBMCs.

Original handling: Amplification with reference gene primers provided the estimates of nucleated cell counts. TCRdb's copy holds only in-frame clones and misses some; the assay was immunoSEQ multiplex PCR. V and J calls plus clone size are reproduced from that table; the DNA served to infer D and trimming. The sample includes fewer than 150,000 clones, 65% to 85% of them seen just once. This clone was detected only a few times. CDR1 MNHEY and CDR2 SVGAGI come from the germline V gene. With 0 bases removed from V and 0 bases from J, the gap between germline ends came to 7 bases. CDR3 length: 15 amino acids.

The source material was peripheral blood. The receptor's source is a man aged 45-60 years with acute or convalescent COVID-19. V gene TRBV6-5 combines with J gene TRBJ2-3; a weak D match, TRBD2 (5 bases). CDR3 nucleotides: TGTGCCAGCAGTTACTCAAGAGGGAGCACAGATACGCAGTATTTT. It codes for CASSYSRGSTDTQYF.